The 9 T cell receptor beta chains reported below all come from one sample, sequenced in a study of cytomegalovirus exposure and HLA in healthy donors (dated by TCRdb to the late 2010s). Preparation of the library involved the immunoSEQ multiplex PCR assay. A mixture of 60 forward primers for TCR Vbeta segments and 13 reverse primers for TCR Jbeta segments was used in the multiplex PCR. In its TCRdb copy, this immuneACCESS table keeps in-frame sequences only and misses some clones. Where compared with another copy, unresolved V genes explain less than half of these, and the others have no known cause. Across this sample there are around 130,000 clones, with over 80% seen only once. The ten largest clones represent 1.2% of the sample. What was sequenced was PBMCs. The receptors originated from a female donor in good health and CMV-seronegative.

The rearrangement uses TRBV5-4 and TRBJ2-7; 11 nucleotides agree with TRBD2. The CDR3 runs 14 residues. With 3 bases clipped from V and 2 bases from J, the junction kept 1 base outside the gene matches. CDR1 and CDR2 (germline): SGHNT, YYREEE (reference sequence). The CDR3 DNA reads TGTGCCAGCAGCTCGACTAGCGGGACCTACGAGCAGTACTTC. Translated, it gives CASSSTSGTYEQYF.

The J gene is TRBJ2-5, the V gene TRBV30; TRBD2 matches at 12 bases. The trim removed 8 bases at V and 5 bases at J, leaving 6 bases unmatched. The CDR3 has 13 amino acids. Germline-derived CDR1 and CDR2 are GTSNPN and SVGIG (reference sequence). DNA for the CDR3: TGTGCCGCGACTAGCGGGAGAGGTGAGACCCAGTACTTC. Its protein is CAATSGRGETQYF.

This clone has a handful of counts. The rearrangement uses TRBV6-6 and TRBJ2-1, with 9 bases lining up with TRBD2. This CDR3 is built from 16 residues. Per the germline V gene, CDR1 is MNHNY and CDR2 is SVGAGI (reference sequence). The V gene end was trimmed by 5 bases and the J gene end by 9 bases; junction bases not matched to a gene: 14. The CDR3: CASSQPLAGEGGEQFF. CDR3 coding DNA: TGTGCCAGCAGTCAACCCTTAGCGGGAGAGGGGGGTGAGCAGTTCTTC.

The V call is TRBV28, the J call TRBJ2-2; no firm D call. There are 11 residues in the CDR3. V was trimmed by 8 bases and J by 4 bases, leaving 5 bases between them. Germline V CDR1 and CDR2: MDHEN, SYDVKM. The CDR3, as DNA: TGTGCCAGCGTAGCCACCGGGGAGCTGTTTTTT. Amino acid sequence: CASVATGELFF. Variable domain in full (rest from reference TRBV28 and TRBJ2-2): DVKVTQSSRYLVKRTGEKVFLECVQDMDHENMFWYRQDPGLGLRLIYFSYDVKMKEKGDIPEGYSVSREKKERFSLILESASTNQTSMYLCASVATGELFFGEGSRLTVL.

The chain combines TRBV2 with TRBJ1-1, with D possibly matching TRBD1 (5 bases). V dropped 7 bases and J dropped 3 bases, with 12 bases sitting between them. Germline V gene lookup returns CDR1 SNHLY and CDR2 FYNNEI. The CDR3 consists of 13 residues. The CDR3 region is CASMAGVHTEAFF. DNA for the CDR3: TGTGCCAGCATGGCGGGGGTTCACACTGAAGCTTTCTTT.

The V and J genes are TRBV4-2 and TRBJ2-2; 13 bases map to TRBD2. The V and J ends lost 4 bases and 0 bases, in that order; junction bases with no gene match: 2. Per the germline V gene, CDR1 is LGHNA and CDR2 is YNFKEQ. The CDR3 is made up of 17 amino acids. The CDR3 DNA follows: TGTGCCAGCAGCCGAGGACTAGCGGGAGCGAACACCGGGGAGCTGTTTTTT. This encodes CASSRGLAGANTGELFF.

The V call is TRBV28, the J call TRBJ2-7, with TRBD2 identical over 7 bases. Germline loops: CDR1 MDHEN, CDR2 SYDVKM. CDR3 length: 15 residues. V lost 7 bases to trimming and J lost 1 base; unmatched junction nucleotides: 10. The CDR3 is CASKTSGVMSYEQYF. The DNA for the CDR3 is TGTGCCAGCAAGACGAGCGGGGTAATGTCCTACGAGCAGTACTTC.

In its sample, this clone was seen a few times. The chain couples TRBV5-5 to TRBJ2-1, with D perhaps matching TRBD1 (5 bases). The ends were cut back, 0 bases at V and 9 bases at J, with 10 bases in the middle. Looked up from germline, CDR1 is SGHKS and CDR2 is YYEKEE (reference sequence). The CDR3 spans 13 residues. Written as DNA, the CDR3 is TGTGCCAGCAGCTTGGAGTGGGGCGGTGAGCAGTTCTTC. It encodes CASSLEWGGEQFF.

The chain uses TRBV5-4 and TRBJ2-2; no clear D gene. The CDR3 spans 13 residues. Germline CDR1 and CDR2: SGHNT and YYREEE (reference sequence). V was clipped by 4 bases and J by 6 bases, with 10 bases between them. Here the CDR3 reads CASSLGHPGELFF. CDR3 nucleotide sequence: TGTGCCAGCAGCCTAGGTCACCCCGGGGAGCTGTTTTTT. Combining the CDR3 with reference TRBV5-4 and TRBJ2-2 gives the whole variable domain ETGVTQSPTHLIKTRGQQVTLRCSSQSGHNTVSWYQQALGQGPQFIFQYYREEENGRGNFPPRFSGLQFPNYSSELNVNALELDDSALYLCASSLGHPGELFFGEGSRLTVL.